Described below is a single T cell receptor beta chain sequence and its context. Per the original data handling: It was from reference gene primer amplification that nucleated cell counts were estimated. Method: immunoSEQ multiplex PCR; TCRdb's copy keeps in-frame clones and lacks some. The D gene and trimming were derived from the DNA, and the V and J assignments and clone size from that table. In the table there are around 70,000 clones, approximately 85% of which are singletons. The record originates from a study of blood T cell repertoires in COVID-19. About the study: The samples span acute and convalescent COVID-19 from the United States, Italy and Spain. The analysed material was cDNA or gDNA that came from T cells, B-cell-depleted T cells, or PBMCs.

Sequenced sample: peripheral blood. This TCR came from a man in his 70s with acute or convalescent COVID-19.

This CDR3 reads CSVRGTGEETQYF. The CDR3 nucleotides read TGCAGCGTTCGGGGGACAGGGGAAGAGACCCAGTACTTC. This chain connects TRBV29-1 to TRBJ2-5; 10 nucleotides align to TRBD1. The CDR3 consists of 13 residues. From germline, CDR1 is SQVTM and CDR2 ANQGSEA. V gave up 5 bases and J gave up 3 bases; unmatched junction bases: 3.